The present T cell receptor beta chain was sequenced within a study of T cell responses to AZD1222 COVID-19 vaccine. Study-level information: Pooled together were second doses at about 4 or about 12 weeks. Study-level points and caveats: Elevations in Spike-specific TCR breadth and depth followed administration of two AZD1222 doses. Just a handful of AZD1222 recipients were seropositive at baseline. Repertoire collection took place solely once the T cell response had peaked.

Worth noting for this clone: The antigen is undetermined.

V gave up 2 bases and J gave up 3 bases, with 9 bases separating them. The CDR3 runs 13 residues. In germline, CDR1 is SGHRS, CDR2 YFSETQ. Profiling relied on immunoSEQ multiplex PCR, and the TCRdb table lists in-frame clones only, not all of them. This table has 95,000 to 150,000 clones, around nine tenths appearing once. The TCR originated in an adult in good health. The specimen was peripheral blood, collected on day 0 of AZD1222 vaccination. The chain carries TRBV5-1 and TRBJ2-7; possibly TRBD1 for D (5 bases). The CDR3, as DNA: TGCGCCAGCAGCTTATTAGGGGACTACGAGCAGTACTTC. Its protein is CASSLLGDYEQYF.